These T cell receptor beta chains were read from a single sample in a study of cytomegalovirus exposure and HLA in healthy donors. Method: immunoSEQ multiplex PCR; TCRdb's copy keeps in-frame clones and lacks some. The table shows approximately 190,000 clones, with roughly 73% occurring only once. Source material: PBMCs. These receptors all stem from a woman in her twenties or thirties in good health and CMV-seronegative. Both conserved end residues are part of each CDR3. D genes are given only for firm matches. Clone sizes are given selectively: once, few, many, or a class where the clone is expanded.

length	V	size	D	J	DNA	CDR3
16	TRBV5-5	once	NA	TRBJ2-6	TGTGCCAGCAGTTCAGCAGGGCGCACTGGGGCCAACGTCCTGACTTTC	CASSSAGRTGANVLTF
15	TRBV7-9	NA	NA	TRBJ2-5	TGTGCCAGCAGCTCACCATTTTCGGTCCAAGAGACCCAGTACTTC	CASSSPFSVQETQYF
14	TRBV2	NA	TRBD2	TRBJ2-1	TGTGCCAGCCGTGGGACTAGCGGGAGCAATGAGCAGTTCTTC	CASRGTSGSNEQFF
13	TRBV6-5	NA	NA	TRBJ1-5	TGTGCCAGCAGATCTCCAACAGGTCAGCCCCAGCATTTT	CASRSPTGQPQHF
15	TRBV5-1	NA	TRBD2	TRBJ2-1	TGCGCCAGCAGCCAGACTAGCGGAACCTACAATGAGCAGTTCTTC	CASSQTSGTYNEQFF
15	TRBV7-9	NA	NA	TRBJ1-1	TGTGCCAGCAGCTTAGCGCGGGAAGAGGGCACTGAAGCTTTCTTT	CASSLAREEGTEAFF
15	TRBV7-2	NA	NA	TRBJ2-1	TGTGCCAGCAGCTTAGTCCTCCTCAGGGGAGATGAGCAGTTCTTC	CASSLVLLRGDEQFF
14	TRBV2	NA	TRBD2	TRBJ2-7	TGTGCCAGCGCCCCCGGGACTACCGGCTACGAGCAGTACTTC	CASAPGTTGYEQYF
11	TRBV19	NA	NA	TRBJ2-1	TGTGCCAGTAGTATCGGGGAAGAGCAGTTCTTC	CASSIGEEQFF
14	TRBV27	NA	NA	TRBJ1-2	TGTGCCAGCAGTGCTGCCGGACAGACCTATGGCTACACCTTC	CASSAAGQTYGYTF
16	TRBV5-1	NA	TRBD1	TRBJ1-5	TGCGCCAGCAGCCCCGACAAAACAGGGGGAGGTCAGCCCCAGCATTTT	CASSPDKTGGGQPQHF
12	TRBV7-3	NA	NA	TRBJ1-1	TGTGCCAGCAGTACGGGGGTCTCTGAAGCTTTCTTT	CASSTGVSEAFF
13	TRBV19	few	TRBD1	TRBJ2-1	TGTGCCACGGGACAGGGGCTCTACAATGAGCAGTTCTTC	CATGQGLYNEQFF
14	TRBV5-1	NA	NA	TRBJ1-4	TGCGCCAGCAGCCGGGCGCGGGCGGATGAAAAACTGTTTTTT	CASSRARADEKLFF
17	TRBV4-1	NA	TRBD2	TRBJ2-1	TGCGCCAGCAGCCAAGAGCCTGGGACTAGCGGCTACAATGAGCAGTTCTTC	CASSQEPGTSGYNEQFF
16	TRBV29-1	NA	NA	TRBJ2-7	TGCAGCGTTGAAGATCGGGGGGCTAGAGAGTGGGCCGAGCAGTACTTC	CSVEDRGAREWAEQYF
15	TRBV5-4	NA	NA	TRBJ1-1	TGTGCCAGCAGCCCAGGGACAACATTGAACACTGAAGCTTTCTTT	CASSPGTTLNTEAFF
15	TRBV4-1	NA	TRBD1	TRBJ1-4	TGCGCCAGCAGCCAAACGGGACAGGGTAATGAAAAACTGTTTTTT	CASSQTGQGNEKLFF
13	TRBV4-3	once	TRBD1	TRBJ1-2	TGCGCCAGCAGCTCCTCTAGGGGACAGTGGGAAAGCTTC	CASSSSRGQWESF
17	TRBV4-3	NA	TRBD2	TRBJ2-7	TGCGCCAGCAGCCAAGATCGGACTAGCGGGGCCAGGTACGAGCAGTACTTC	CASSQDRTSGARYEQYF
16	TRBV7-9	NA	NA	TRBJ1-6	TGTGCCAGCAGCTCTTACCGGGACAAACCTAATTCACCCCTCCACTTT	CASSSYRDKPNSPLHF
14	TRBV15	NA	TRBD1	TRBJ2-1	TGTGCCACCACAAGACAGGGGGCGGGGAATGAGCAGTTCTTC	CATTRQGAGNEQFF
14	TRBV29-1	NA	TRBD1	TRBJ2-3	TGCAGCGTTGACAGGGGGCAATCGACAGATACGCAGTATTTT	CSVDRGQSTDTQYF
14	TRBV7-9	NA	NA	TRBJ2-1	TGTGCCAGCAGCTCAATTCTAAGCGGCAATGAGCAGTTCTTC	CASSSILSGNEQFF
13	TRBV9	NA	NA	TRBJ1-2	TGTGCCAGCAGCGTAGTTATGGGCAGTGGCTACACCTTC	CASSVVMGSGYTF
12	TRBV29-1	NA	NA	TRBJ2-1	TGCAGCGTTCACCCCACTAGATATGAGCAGTTCTTC	CSVHPTRYEQFF
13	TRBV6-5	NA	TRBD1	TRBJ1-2	TGTGCCAGCAGTCTGACAGGGAACTATGGCTACACCTTC	CASSLTGNYGYTF
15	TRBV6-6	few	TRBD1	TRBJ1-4	TGTGCCAGCAGCCCCGCGACAGGGGGAAATGAAAAACTGTTTTTT	CASSPATGGNEKLFF